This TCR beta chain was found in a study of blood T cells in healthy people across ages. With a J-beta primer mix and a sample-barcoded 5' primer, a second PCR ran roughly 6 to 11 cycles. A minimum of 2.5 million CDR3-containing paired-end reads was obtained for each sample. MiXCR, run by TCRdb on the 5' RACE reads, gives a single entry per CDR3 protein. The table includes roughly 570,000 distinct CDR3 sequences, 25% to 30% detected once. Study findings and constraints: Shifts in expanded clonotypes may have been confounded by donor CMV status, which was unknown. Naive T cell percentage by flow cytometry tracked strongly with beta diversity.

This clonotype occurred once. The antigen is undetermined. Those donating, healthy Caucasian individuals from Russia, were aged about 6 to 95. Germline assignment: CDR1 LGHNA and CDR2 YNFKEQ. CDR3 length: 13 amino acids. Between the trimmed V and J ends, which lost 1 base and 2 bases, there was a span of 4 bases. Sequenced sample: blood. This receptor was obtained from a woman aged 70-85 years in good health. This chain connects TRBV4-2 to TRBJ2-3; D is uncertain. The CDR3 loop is CASSQVDTDTQYF. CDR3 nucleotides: TGTGCCAGCAGCCAAGTAGACACAGATACGCAGTATTTT.